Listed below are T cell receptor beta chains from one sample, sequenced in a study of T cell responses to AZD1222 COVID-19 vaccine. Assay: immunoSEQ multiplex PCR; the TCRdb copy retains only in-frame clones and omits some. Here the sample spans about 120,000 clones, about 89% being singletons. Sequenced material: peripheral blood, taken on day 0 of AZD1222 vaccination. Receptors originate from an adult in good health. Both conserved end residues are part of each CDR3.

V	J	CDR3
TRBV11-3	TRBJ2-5	CASSLDPLRASQKETQYF
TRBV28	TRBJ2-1	CASSLLTGIYNEQFF
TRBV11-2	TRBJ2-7	CASSSPLTGESYEQYF
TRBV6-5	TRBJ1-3	CASSPRGRNTIYF
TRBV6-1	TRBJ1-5	CASSERPNQPQHF
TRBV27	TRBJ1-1	CASSAYGTGASEAFF
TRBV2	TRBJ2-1	CASSVQASSYNEQFF
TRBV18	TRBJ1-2	CASSPPGQANYGYTF
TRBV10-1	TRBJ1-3	CASRGRVSSGNTIYF
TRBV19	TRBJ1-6	CASREQGLNSPLHF
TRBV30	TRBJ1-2	CAWSVEYGYTF
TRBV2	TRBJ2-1	CASSEGLAEFNEQFF
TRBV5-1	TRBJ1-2	CASSLGNYGYTF
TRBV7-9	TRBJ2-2	CASSFTSGGTGELFF
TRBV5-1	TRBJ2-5	CASSEGQAWRVETQYF
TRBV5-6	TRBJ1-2	CASSTDTSGGYTF
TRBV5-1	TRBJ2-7	CASSLDPKRAYEQYF
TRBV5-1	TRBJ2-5	CASSPPEGGLAKETQYF
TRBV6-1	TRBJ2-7	CASSELRYEQYF
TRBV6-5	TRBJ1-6	CASSYSGDYNSPLHF
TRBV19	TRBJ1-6	CASSIGNQETPLHF
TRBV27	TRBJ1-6	CASSLTPQGARRSSPLHF
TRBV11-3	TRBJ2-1	CASSFQGGRNEQFF
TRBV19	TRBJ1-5	CASSMMGSNQPQHF
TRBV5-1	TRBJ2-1	CASRRGQNEQFF
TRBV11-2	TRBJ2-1	CASSLQRDSYNEQFF
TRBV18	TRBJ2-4	CATGPQGDIQYF
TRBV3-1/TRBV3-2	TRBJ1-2	CASSLRQTANYGYTF
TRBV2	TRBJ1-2	CASSDPGQGAFYYTF
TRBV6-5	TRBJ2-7	CASRVTGYEQYF
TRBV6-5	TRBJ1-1	CASSPYTEAFF
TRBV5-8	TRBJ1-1	CASTGDLWNTEAFF
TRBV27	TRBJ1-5	CASSFRSGQPQHF
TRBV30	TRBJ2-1	CAWTPGQAYNEQFF
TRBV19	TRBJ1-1	CASTFTPGQGAGTEAFF
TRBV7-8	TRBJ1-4	CASSSRGETTNEKLFF
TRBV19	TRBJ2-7	CASSTRKQGSPYEQYF